The clone carrying this TCR beta chain was seen only a few times. Antigen unknown. The data derive from a study of cytomegalovirus exposure and HLA in healthy donors. The PCR used 60 Vbeta and 13 Jbeta primers. TCRdb's copy holds only in-frame clones and misses some; the assay was immunoSEQ multiplex PCR. The repertoire consists of about 83,000 clones, with around 70% occurring once and the leading ten covering 8% to 10%. Study findings and constraints: From TCR beta sequences, most subjects' HLA-A and HLA-B alleles were reportedly predicted accurately. The listing of 160 or so TCR beta chains classed them as cytomegalovirus-associated.

The specimen sequenced was PBMCs. The clonotype was recovered from a man between 60 and 75 years old in good health and CMV-seronegative.

The CDR3 sequence: CASSQEADPSYEQYF. The CDR3, as DNA: TGTGCCAGCAGCCAAGAAGCGGACCCATCCTACGAGCAGTACTTC. The chain carries TRBV4-2 and TRBJ2-7, with a tentative D call TRBD2 (5 bases). Germline V lookup: CDR1 LGHNA, CDR2 YNFKEQ. V lost 0 bases to trimming and J lost 1 base, with 10 bases between them. The CDR3 extends over 15 amino acids.